This entry describes one TCR beta chain. The V gene lost 1 base and the J gene lost 1 base, with 4 bases spanning the gap. The CDR3 covers 13 residues. In germline, CDR1 is LGHDT, CDR2 YNNKEL (reference sequence). This sample was taken from a study of T cell responses to AZD1222 COVID-19 vaccine. Study-wide context: Second-dose intervals of approximately 4 or approximately 12 weeks were pooled.

The protocol was immunoSEQ multiplex PCR, while the TCRdb copy is restricted to in-frame clones and leaves out a portion. The top ten hold 7.5% to 8.5% of the sample, which has about 140,000 clones, around 85% seen once. V gene TRBV3-1 (or the pseudogene TRBV3-2) combines with J gene TRBJ1-1; D uncertain. The material sequenced was peripheral blood, taken on day 0 of AZD1222 vaccination. This sequence was found in an adult in good health. The CDR3 DNA is TGTGCCAGCAGCCAAGGAGGGAACACTGAAGCTTTCTTT. It is translated as CASSQGGNTEAFF.